This T cell receptor (beta chain) was retrieved from a study of radiation and T cells in renal cell carcinoma. Per the germline V gene, CDR1 is SGHVS and CDR2 is FQNEAQ. The CDR3 is made up of 15 amino acids. V was clipped by 2 bases and J by 3 bases, with 12 bases between them. Time point defined: blood 4 weeks post-SBRT, at nephrectomy. The treatment here: 15 Gy SBRT to primary tumor, nephrectomy 4 weeks later. Libraries were prepared by immunoSEQ multiplex PCR; TCRdb keeps only in-frame clonotypes and omits some of them. Among 40,000 to 50,000 clones, about 82% were seen once, and the ten largest hold 27%.

V and J are TRBV7-8 and TRBJ2-3, with D possibly matching TRBD2 (6 bases). The input for sequencing was blood, taken from a patient whose treatment included radiotherapy and nephrectomy. The sequence came from a woman in her seventies with renal cell carcinoma. The CDR3 DNA reads TGTGCCAGCAGCTTACTCTACGGGGGAACAGATACGCAGTATTTT. Protein product: CASSLLYGGTDTQYF. The full variable domain, with the rest looked up from reference TRBV7-8 and TRBJ2-3, is GAGVSQSPRYKVAKRGQDVALRCDPISGHVSLFWYQQALGQGPEFLTYFQNEAQLDKSGLPSDRFFAERPEGSVSTLKIQRTQQEDSAVYLCASSLLYGGTDTQYFGPGTRLTVL.